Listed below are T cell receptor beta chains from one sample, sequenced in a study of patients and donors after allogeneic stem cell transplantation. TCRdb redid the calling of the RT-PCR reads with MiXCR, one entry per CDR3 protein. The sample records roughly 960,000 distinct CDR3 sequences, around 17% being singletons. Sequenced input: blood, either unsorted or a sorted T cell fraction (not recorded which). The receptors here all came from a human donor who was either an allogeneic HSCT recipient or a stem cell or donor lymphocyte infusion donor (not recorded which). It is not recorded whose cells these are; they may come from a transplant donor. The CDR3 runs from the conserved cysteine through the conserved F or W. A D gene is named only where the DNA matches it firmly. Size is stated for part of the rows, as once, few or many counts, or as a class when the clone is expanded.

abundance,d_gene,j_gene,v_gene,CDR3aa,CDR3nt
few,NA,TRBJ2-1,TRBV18,CASSPEASQFF,TGTGCCAGCTCACCAGAGGCGTCGCAGTTCTTC
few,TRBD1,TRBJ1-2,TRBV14,CASSPGTGRSPGYTF,TGTGCCAGCAGCCCGGGGACAGGTCGATCCCCTGGCTACACCTTC
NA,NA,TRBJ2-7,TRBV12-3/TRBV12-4,CASSLWATWAEQYF,TGTGCCAGCAGTTTGTGGGCAACATGGGCCGAGCAGTACTTC
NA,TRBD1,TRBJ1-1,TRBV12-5,CASGYGQGLTSEAFF,TGTGCTAGTGGTTACGGACAGGGGTTGACCTCTGAAGCTTTCTTT
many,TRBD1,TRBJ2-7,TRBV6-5,CASSYKDRGSYEQYF,TGTGCCAGCAGCTACAAAGACAGGGGTTCCTACGAGCAGTACTTC
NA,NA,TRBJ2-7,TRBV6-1,CASSKLQSLPYEQYF,TGTGCCAGCTCCAAACTGCAAAGCCTACCCTACGAGCAGTACTTC
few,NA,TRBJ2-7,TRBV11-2,CASSPSVLLPGASYEQYF,TGTGCCAGCAGCCCTAGCGTACTTTTGCCAGGCGCCTCCTACGAGCAGTACTTC
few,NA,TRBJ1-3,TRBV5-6,CASNPEGGNTIYF,TGTGCCAGCAATCCGGAGGGTGGAAACACCATATATTTT
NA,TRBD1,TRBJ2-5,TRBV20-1,CSARVILDRGREETQYF,TGCAGTGCTAGGGTCATCCTGGACAGGGGAAGAGAAGAGACCCAGTACTTC
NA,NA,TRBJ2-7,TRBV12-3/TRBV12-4,CASSPGGWSSYEQYF,TGTGCCAGCAGTCCCGGGGGCTGGAGCTCCTACGAGCAGTACTTC
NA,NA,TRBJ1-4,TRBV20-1,CSAGLTNEKLFF,TGCAGCGCTGGGCTAACTAATGAAAAACTGTTTTTT
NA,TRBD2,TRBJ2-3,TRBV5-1,CASSLEASGAGSTDTQYF,TGCGCCAGCAGCTTGGAGGCTAGCGGAGCCGGAAGCACAGATACGCAGTATTTT
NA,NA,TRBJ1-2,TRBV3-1,CASQGRSYGYTF,TGTGCCAGCCAGGGACGGAGCTATGGCTACACCTTC
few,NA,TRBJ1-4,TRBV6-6,CASSYLGNEKLFF,TGTGCCAGCAGTTATTTGGGGAATGAAAAACTGTTTTTT
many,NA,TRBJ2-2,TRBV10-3,CAIRRDSKASTGELFF,TGTGCCATCAGGCGGGACTCCAAGGCGAGCACCGGGGAGCTGTTTTTT
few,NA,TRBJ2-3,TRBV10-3,CAISMVPTDTQYF,TGTGCCATCAGTATGGTTCCCACAGATACGCAGTATTTT
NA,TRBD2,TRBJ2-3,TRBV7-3,CASSSGRTSPDTQYF,TGTGCCAGCAGCTCCGGAAGGACTAGTCCCGATACGCAGTATTTT
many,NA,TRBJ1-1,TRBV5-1,CASSPRGPLEAFF,TGCGCCAGCAGCCCCCGAGGGCCCCTTGAAGCTTTCTTT
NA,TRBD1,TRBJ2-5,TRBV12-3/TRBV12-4,CASSLGDSLGAQYF,TGTGCCAGCAGTTTGGGGGACAGCCTAGGTGCCCAGTACTTC
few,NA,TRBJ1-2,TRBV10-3,CAISERLGGGYTF,TGTGCCATCAGTGAGCGGTTAGGCGGTGGCTACACCTTC
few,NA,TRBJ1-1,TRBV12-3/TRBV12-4,CASSLTLGVNTEAFF,TGTGCCAGCAGTCTCACCCTGGGGGTGAACACTGAAGCTTTCTTT
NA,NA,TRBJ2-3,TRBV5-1,CASSSGQHETDTQYF,TGCGCCAGCAGTTCAGGACAGCATGAAACAGATACGCAGTATTTT
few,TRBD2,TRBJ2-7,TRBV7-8,CASSSGLAATYEQYF,TGTGCCAGCAGCTCCGGACTAGCGGCAACCTACGAGCAGTACTTC
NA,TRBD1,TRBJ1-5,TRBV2,CASSPWGTGNQPQHF,TGTGCCAGCAGCCCCTGGGGGACAGGGAATCAGCCCCAGCATTTT
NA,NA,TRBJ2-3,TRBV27,CASSFDAEYTDTQYF,TGTGCCAGCAGTTTTGACGCAGAGTACACAGATACGCAGTATTTT
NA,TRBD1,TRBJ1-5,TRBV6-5,CASSYGQGVASNQPQHF,TGTGCCAGCAGTTACGGACAGGGGGTGGCGAGCAATCAGCCCCAGCATTTT
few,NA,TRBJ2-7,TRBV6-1,CASSELLTGPFDEQYF,TGTGCCAGCAGTGAACTCCTGACAGGTCCCTTTGACGAGCAGTACTTC
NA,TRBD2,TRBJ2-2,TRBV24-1,CATSDLSGRGTGELFF,TGTGCCACCAGTGACCTTAGCGGGAGGGGTACCGGGGAGCTGTTTTTT
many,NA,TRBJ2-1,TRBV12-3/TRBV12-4,CASSFSRDEQFF,TGTGCCAGCAGTTTTAGCCGGGATGAGCAGTTCTTC
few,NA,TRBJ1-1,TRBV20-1,CSARDFNRGQAFF,TGCAGTGCTAGAGATTTTAACCGCGGGCAGGCTTTCTTT
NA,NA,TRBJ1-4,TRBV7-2,CASSQGPTGEKLFF,TGTGCCAGCTCACAGGGCCCCACCGGTGAAAAACTGTTTTTT
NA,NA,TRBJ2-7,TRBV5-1,CASSLEGAPGYEQYF,TGCGCCAGCAGCTTGGAAGGAGCTCCCGGCTACGAGCAGTACTTC
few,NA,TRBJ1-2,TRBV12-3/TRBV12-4,CASSLRQQAGGYTF,TGTGCCAGCAGTTTACGCCAGCAGGCGGGTGGCTACACCTTC
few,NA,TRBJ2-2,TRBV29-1,CSVEGPPTTPGELFF,TGCAGCGTCGAGGGGCCTCCGACTACCCCCGGGGAGCTGTTTTTT
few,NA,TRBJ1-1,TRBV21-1,CASSKSTGLNTEAFF,TGTGCCAGCAGCAAGTCAACAGGGCTGAACACTGAAGCTTTCTTT
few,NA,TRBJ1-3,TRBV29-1,CSVGSEGPGNTIYF,TGCAGCGTTGGATCTGAGGGGCCTGGAAACACCATATATTTT
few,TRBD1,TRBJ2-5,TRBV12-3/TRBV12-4,CASSFLQGEETQYF,TGTGCCAGCAGTTTTTTACAGGGGGAAGAGACCCAGTACTTC
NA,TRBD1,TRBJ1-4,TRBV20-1,CSARDATGTVDEKLFF,TGCAGTGCTAGAGATGCAACCGGGACAGTCGACGAAAAACTGTTTTTT
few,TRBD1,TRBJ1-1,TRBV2,CASSGQGFAEAFF,TGTGCCAGCTCGGGACAGGGGTTCGCTGAAGCTTTCTTT
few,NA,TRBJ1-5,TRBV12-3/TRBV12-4,CASSGGPFNQPQHF,TGTGCCAGCAGTGGGGGGCCCTTTAATCAGCCCCAGCATTTT